Shown below are 7 T cell receptor beta chains from a single sample sequenced in a study of low-dose radiotherapy and immunotherapy resistance in tumors. Primers used for first-strand cDNA, a TRAV- and TRBV-specific set, covered both alpha and beta chains. It was with a constant-region primer and a V-primer adapter that TCRs were amplified over approximately 18 PCR cycles. MiXCR, run by TCRdb on the reads, gives a single entry per CDR3 protein. The repertoire has under 15,000 distinct CDR3 sequences, approximately 57% of them found once; the top ten carry roughly 7.1%. The source is a human donor with advanced metastatic prostate, ovarian, gallbladder or colorectal cancer (not recorded which). This table probably holds off-target reads from a library built for another chain.

The V gene is TRBV13, the J gene TRBJ2-2; 8 nucleotides match TRBD1. CDR1 PRHDT and CDR2 FYEKMQ come from the germline V gene (reference sequence). The CDR3 has 15 residues. The V segment lost 0 bases and the J segment 4 bases; nucleotides outside the gene matches: 1. CDR3 sequence reads: CASSLGTGATGELFF. CDR3 bases: TGTGCCAGCAGCTTAGGGACAGGGGCCACCGGGGAGCTGTTTTTT.

A few counts support this clonotype. V gene TRBV28 combines with J gene TRBJ1-6; D call uncertain. The CDR3 is 14 amino acids. Germline lookup yields CDR1 MDHEN and CDR2 SYDVKM. Trimming pared 8 bases from V and 9 bases from J, leaving 17 bases between. CDR3 in DNA: TGTGCCAGCCTCAAGGGCCAGCTTCGTTCACCCCTCCACTTT. Amino acids: CASLKGQLRSPLHF.

V gene TRBV28 combines with J gene TRBJ2-7; D not certain. The germline gives CDR1 MDHEN, CDR2 SYDVKM. The V and J ends lost 3 bases and 2 bases respectively, with 5 bases between them. There are 12 residues in the CDR3. CDR3 sequence (DNA): TGTGCCAGCAGTTTTTTCGCCTACGAGCAGTACTTC. The encoded protein is CASSFFAYEQYF. Looking up the rest from reference TRBV28 and TRBJ2-7 gives the full variable domain: DVKVTQSSRYLVKRTGEKVFLECVQDMDHENMFWYRQDPGLGLRLIYFSYDVKMKEKGDIPEGYSVSREKKERFSLILESASTNQTSMYLCASSFFAYEQYFGPGTRLTVT.

The chain combines TRBV6-2 or TRBV6-3 with TRBJ2-3; D is unclear. Between the trimmed V and J ends, which lost 5 bases and 4 bases, there was a span of 10 bases. Germline CDR1 and CDR2: MNHEY and SVGEGT. The CDR3 loop spans 13 amino acids. The CDR3 DNA sequence: TGTGCCAGCAGTGAACCTGCCTCAGATACGCAGTATTTT. Translation gives CASSEPASDTQYF.

The rearrangement uses TRBV29-1 and TRBJ2-1; possibly TRBD1 for D (6 bases). The CDR3 has 14 amino acids. The ends were cut back, 5 bases at V and 0 bases at J, with 11 bases in the middle. CDR1 and CDR2 from the germline V gene are SQVTM and ANQGSEA. This CDR3 reads CSVTGQSSYNEQFF. Here the CDR3 DNA reads TGCAGCGTTACCGGACAGAGCTCCTACAATGAGCAGTTCTTC.

The chain combines TRBV20-1 with TRBJ2-4, with 10 nucleotides matching TRBD1. The J segment lost 8 bases and the V segment lost 7 bases, leaving 8 bases of the junction unmatched. Germline V lookup: CDR1 DFQATT, CDR2 SNEGSKA (reference sequence). The CDR3 runs 13 residues. Here the CDR3 DNA reads TGCAGTGTACGACAGGGGACAGGGGACATTCAGTACTTC. It translates to CSVRQGTGDIQYF.

The gene calls are TRBV5-6 and TRBJ1-1; possibly TRBD1 for D (5 bases). The CDR3 extends over 16 amino acids. Trimming shortened V by 2 bases and J by 2 bases, and 16 bases separated the two germline ends. The V gene's germline CDR1 is SGHDT and CDR2 YYEEEE. The CDR3 region is CASSLKGGAVNTEAFF. As DNA, the CDR3 is TGTGCCAGCAGCTTAAAAGGCGGGGCAGTAAACACTGAAGCTTTCTTT.